The rows below give T cell receptor beta chains drawn from one sample of a study of CD8 T cells in Susac syndrome. TCRdb independently ran MiXCR on the immunoSEQ multiplex PCR reads; one entry per CDR3 protein. This repertoire shows hundreds of thousands of distinct CDR3 sequences, 80% to 95% found once; its top ten account for around 0.07%. Sequencing was done on a sample of CD4+ T cells from PBMCs. The receptors were gathered from a human donor with multiple sclerosis. Each CDR3 is given with its conserved first and last residue. Fields, in order: clone size, V gene, D gene, J gene, CDR3 protein, CDR3 DNA. D genes are given only for firm matches. Some rows have no size entry. The others give once, few or many, or a class for an expanded clone.

abundance: .; v_gene: TRBV20-1; d_gene: .; j_gene: TRBJ1-5; CDR3aa: CSAPRTVGNQPQHF; CDR3nt: TGCAGTGCACCGAGGACAGTCGGAAATCAGCCCCAGCATTTT
abundance: .; v_gene: TRBV2; d_gene: .; j_gene: TRBJ2-1; CDR3aa: CASRPPRDSRNEQFF; CDR3nt: TGTGCCAGCCGCCCCCCCCGGGACTCAAGGAATGAGCAGTTCTTC
abundance: once; v_gene: TRBV5-5; d_gene: .; j_gene: TRBJ1-1; CDR3aa: CASSSVGRGFTEAFF; CDR3nt: TGTGCCAGCAGCTCCGTCGGGCGAGGGTTCACTGAAGCTTTCTTT
abundance: few; v_gene: TRBV29-1; d_gene: TRBD1; j_gene: TRBJ2-7; CDR3aa: CSVLGTGADEQYF; CDR3nt: TGCAGCGTTCTTGGGACAGGGGCCGACGAGCAGTACTTC
abundance: .; v_gene: TRBV12-3/TRBV12-4; d_gene: TRBD2; j_gene: TRBJ2-1; CDR3aa: CASSLTSGGSYNEQFF; CDR3nt: TGTGCCAGCAGTTTGACTAGCGGGGGCTCCTACAATGAGCAGTTCTTC
abundance: .; v_gene: TRBV4-1; d_gene: .; j_gene: TRBJ2-2; CDR3aa: CASSQGRSTGELFF; CDR3nt: TGCGCCAGCAGCCAGGGAAGAAGCACCGGGGAGCTGTTTTTT
abundance: .; v_gene: TRBV20-1; d_gene: TRBD2; j_gene: TRBJ2-3; CDR3aa: CSAPRPGGSDTQYF; CDR3nt: TGCAGTGCCCCTCGACCGGGGGGGTCAGATACGCAGTATTTT
abundance: few; v_gene: TRBV2; d_gene: TRBD1; j_gene: TRBJ2-7; CDR3aa: CASTRDRGRYEQYF; CDR3nt: TGTGCCAGCACCCGGGACAGGGGGCGTTACGAGCAGTACTTC
abundance: .; v_gene: TRBV2; d_gene: .; j_gene: TRBJ1-1; CDR3aa: CASTIDTGDTEAFF; CDR3nt: TGTGCCAGCACCATCGATACGGGGGACACTGAAGCTTTCTTT
abundance: .; v_gene: TRBV3-1; d_gene: .; j_gene: TRBJ2-1; CDR3aa: CASSRRVAGYNEQFF; CDR3nt: TGTGCCAGCAGCCGCCGGGTAGCTGGATACAATGAGCAGTTCTTC